This T cell receptor (beta chain) was identified in a study of identical twins. The CDR3 runs 14 residues. The germline gives CDR1 DFQATT, CDR2 SNEGSKA (reference sequence). Unmatched junction bases numbered 6, after V lost 1 base and J lost 5 bases. TCRdb re-called the 5' RACE reads through MiXCR, storing one row per CDR3 protein. The sample has some 690,000 distinct CDR3 sequences; approximately 22% are singletons. In addition, the sample was reused for a study of T cells expressing NK-cell markers. That report notes: Sorted CD3+CD56-NKG2C+, CD3+CD56+NKG2C+ and CD3+CD56+NKG2C- T cells supplied the TCR beta repertoires.

The sequence was obtained from a young woman in good health. Sequencing input: PBMCs. The V gene is TRBV20-1, the J gene TRBJ2-5; 8 bases match TRBD2. Here the CDR3 reads CSARVGTSGETQYF. The CDR3 coding sequence is TGCAGTGCTAGAGTCGGGACTAGTGGTGAGACCCAGTACTTC.